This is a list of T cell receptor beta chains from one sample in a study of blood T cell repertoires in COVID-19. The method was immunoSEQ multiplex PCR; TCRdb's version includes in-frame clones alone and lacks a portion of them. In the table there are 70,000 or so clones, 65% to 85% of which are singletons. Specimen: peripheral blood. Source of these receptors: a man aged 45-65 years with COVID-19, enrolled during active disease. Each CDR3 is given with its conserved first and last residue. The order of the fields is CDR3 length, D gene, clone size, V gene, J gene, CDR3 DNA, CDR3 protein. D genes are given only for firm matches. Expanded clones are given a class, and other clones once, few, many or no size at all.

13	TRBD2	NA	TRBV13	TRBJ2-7	TGTGCCAGCAGCTCTAGCGGGAGTTACGAGCAGTACTTC	CASSSSGSYEQYF
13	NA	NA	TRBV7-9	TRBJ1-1	TGTGCCAGCAGCTTAGACTTACTCTCCGGGGCTTTCTTT	CASSLDLLSGAFF
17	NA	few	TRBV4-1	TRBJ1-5	TGCGCCAGCAGCCAATGGGACATCGTTTTTAGCAATCAGCCCCAGCATTTT	CASSQWDIVFSNQPQHF
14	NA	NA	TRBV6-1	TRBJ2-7	TGTGCCAGCAGTGAAGCGCAGGGTGGCTACGAGCAGTACTTC	CASSEAQGGYEQYF
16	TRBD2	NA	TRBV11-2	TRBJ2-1	TGTGCCAGCAGCCTGGGCGGACTAGCGGCACAAGGTGAGCAGTTCTTC	CASSLGGLAAQGEQFF
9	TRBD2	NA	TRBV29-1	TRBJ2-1	TGCAGCGTGGGACTATCACCGTTCTTC	CSVGLSPFF
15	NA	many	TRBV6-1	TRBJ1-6	TGTGCCAGCAGTGAGGCAGGGGAGAATAATTCACCCCTCCACTTT	CASSEAGENNSPLHF
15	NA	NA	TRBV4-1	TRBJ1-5	TGCGCCAGCAGCCAAGCGAACAGGGGCAATCAGCCCCAGCATTTT	CASSQANRGNQPQHF
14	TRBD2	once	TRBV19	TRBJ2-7	TGTGCCAGTAGTCGCGGACTAGCGGGAGACGAGCAGTACTTC	CASSRGLAGDEQYF
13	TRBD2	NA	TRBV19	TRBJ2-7	TGTGCCAGTAGTAGGACTAGCTCCTACGAGCAGTACTTC	CASSRTSSYEQYF
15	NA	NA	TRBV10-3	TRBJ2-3	TGTGCCATCAGTAGTCGGGGGCTAGCGGAAGATACGCAGTATTTT	CAISSRGLAEDTQYF
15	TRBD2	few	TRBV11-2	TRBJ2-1	TGTGCCAGCAGCATCCCAGGTGGGAGGGCCAATGAGCAGTTCTTC	CASSIPGGRANEQFF
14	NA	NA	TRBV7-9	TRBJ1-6	TGTGCCAGCAGCTTAGAGATTAGTGGTTCACCCCTCCACTTT	CASSLEISGSPLHF
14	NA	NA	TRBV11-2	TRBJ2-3	TGTGCCAGCAGCTTAGCTCGGAGCACAGATACGCAGTATTTT	CASSLARSTDTQYF
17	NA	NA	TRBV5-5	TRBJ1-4	TGTGCCAGCAGCTTGGCCCTTAGATCCGCAACTAATGAAAAACTGTTTTTT	CASSLALRSATNEKLFF
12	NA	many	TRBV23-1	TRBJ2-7	TGCGCCAGCAGTCATCCTTCCTACGAGCAGTACTTC	CASSHPSYEQYF
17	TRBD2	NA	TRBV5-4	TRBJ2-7	TGTGCCAGCAGCTTCGCACTAGCGGGGTACTCGACCTACGAGCAGTACTTC	CASSFALAGYSTYEQYF
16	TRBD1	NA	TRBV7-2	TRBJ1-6	TGTGCCAGCAGCTTAGGGGGGACAGGAAAGAATTCACCCCTCCACTTT	CASSLGGTGKNSPLHF
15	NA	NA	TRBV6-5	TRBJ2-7	TGTGCCAGCAGTAGAGACAGATCCGCGTCCTACGAGCAGTACTTC	CASSRDRSASYEQYF
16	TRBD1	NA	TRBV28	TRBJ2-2	TGTGCCAGCAGTTTACAGCTCACAGGGGCGGGCGGGGAGCTGTTTTTT	CASSLQLTGAGGELFF
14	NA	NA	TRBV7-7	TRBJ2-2	TGTGCTAGCAGCTTAGCTGTGTCTGTCGGGGAGCTGTTTTTT	CASSLAVSVGELFF
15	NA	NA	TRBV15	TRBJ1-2	TGTGCCACCAGCTCAGAGAGCGGGCGCGGCTATGGCTACACCTTC	CATSSESGRGYGYTF
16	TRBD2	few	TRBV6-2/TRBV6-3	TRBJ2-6	TGTGCCAGCAGTTACCCGGGACTATCTGGGGCCAACGTCCTGACTTTC	CASSYPGLSGANVLTF
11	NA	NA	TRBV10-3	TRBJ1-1	TGTGCCATCAGTTCCGGGACTGAAGCTTTCTTT	CAISSGTEAFF
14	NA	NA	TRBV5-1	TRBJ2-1	TGCGCCAGCAGTTCTGGGGGCAGGGCGGATGAGCAGTTCTTC	CASSSGGRADEQFF
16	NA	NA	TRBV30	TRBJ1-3	TGTGCCTGGAGTGTACCCAAAGGGAGCTCTGGAAACACCATATATTTT	CAWSVPKGSSGNTIYF
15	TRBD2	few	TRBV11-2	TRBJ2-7	TGTGCCAGCAGCTTAGTGGGACTAGCGGGGGGCGAGCAGTACTTC	CASSLVGLAGGEQYF
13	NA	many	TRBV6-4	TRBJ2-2	TGTGCCAGCAGTGACTCAGGGGCCGGGGAGCTGTTTTTT	CASSDSGAGELFF
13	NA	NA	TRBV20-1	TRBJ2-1	TGCAGTGCTAGTCGCGAAGCCCACAATGAGCAGTTCTTC	CSASREAHNEQFF
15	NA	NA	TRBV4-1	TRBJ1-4	TGCGCCAGCAGCCAAGACCGAGGAACTAATGAAAAACTGTTTTTT	CASSQDRGTNEKLFF
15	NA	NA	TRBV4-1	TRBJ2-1	TGCGCCAGCAGCCAAGATCCGGGGTCATACGATGAGCAGTTCTTC	CASSQDPGSYDEQFF
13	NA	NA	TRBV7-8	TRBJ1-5	TGTGCCAGCAGCTTACAGAGCAATCAGCCCCAGCATTTT	CASSLQSNQPQHF
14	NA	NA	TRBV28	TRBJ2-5	TGTGCCAGCAACGCTGGGGCTAACCAAGAGACCCAGTACTTC	CASNAGANQETQYF
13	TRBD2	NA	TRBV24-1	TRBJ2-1	TGTGCCACCAGCGGACTAGCCTACAATGAGCAGTTCTTC	CATSGLAYNEQFF
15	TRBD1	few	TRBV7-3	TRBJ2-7	TGTGCCAGCAGCCGGGACAGGGCCTTTTTCTACGAGCAGTACTTC	CASSRDRAFFYEQYF
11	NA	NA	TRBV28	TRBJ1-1	TGTGCCATTAAGAGTGGCACTGAAGCTTTCTTT	CAIKSGTEAFF
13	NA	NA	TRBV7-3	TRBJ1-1	TGTGCCAGCAGCTCCCAATCCGGGACAGAAGCTTTCTTT	CASSSQSGTEAFF
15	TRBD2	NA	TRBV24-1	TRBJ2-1	TGTGCCACCAGTGGGTGGAGCGGGAGGGCCAATGAGCAGTTCTTC	CATSGWSGRANEQFF
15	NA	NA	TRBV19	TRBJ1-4	TGTGCCAGTAGTCCTCGGGGTGCTGCGGGTGAAAAACTGTTTTTT	CASSPRGAAGEKLFF
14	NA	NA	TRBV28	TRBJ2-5	TGTGCCAGCTTGGGGGCAGGGCGGATCGAGACCCAGTACTTC	CASLGAGRIETQYF
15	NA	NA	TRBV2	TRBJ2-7	TGTGCCAGCACCATCGTGGGGGGGGGCAGGGACGAGCAGTACTTC	CASTIVGGGRDEQYF
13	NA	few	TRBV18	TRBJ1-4	TGTGCCAGCTCACCACGGCAGAATGAAAAACTGTTTTTT	CASSPRQNEKLFF
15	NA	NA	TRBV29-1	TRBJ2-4	TGCAGCGTTTGGACTGGCGGGGTAGCCAAAAACATTCAGTACTTC	CSVWTGGVAKNIQYF
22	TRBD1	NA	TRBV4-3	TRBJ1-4	TGCGCCAGCAGCCAGGAGACCAGGACAGGCCAATGGAGGACAACAACTAATGAAAAACTGTTTTTT	CASSQETRTGQWRTTTNEKLFF
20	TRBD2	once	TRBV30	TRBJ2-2	TGTGCCTGGACCGGGGGGGGGATGCGGGCTAGTCGCTCTCAGATCGGGGAGCTGTTTTTT	CAWTGGGMRASRSQIGELFF
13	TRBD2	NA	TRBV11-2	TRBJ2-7	TGTGCCAGCAGCTTAAGTGGGAGGGAAGAGCAGTACTTC	CASSLSGREEQYF
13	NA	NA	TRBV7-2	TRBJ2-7	TGTGCCAGCAGCTTAACGGGTAGGACAGAGCAGTACTTC	CASSLTGRTEQYF
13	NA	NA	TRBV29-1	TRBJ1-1	TGCAGCTCGGGGATGTCTATGAACACTGAAGCTTTCTTT	CSSGMSMNTEAFF
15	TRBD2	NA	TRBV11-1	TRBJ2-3	TGTGCCAGCAGCCGTAGCGGGAGAACGTCAGATACGCAGTATTTT	CASSRSGRTSDTQYF
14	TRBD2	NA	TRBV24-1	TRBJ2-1	TGTGCCACGGGACGGGAGGGCGCCTACAATGAGCAGTTCTTC	CATGREGAYNEQFF
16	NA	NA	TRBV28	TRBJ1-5	TGTGCCAGCAGTCCCCCGGGGGGGGTTAGCAATCAGCCCCAGCATTTT	CASSPPGGVSNQPQHF
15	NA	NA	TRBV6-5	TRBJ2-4	TGTGCCAGCAGTATAGACGCGGGGACCAGGAACATTCAGTACTTC	CASSIDAGTRNIQYF
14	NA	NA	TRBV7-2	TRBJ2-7	TGTGCCAGCAGCTTAGTTCGGGCGGGAAACGAGCAGTACTTC	CASSLVRAGNEQYF
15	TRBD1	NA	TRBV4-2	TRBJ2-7	TGTGCCAGCAGCCAACAAGGACAGGGGGGCTACGAGCAGTACTTC	CASSQQGQGGYEQYF
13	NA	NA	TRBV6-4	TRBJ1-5	TGTGCCAGCAGCAGGGGTAGCAATCAGCCCCAGCATTTT	CASSRGSNQPQHF